This T cell receptor (beta chain) comes out of a study of CD8+ T cells in alopecia areata. For the study at large: Among treated patients, oral tofacitinib was administered at 5 to 10 mg twice daily. The tofacitinib course ran for 6 to 18 months and was followed by 6 months off drug.

Reverse transcribed after extraction, RNA yielded cDNA as the sequencing template. The method was immunoSEQ multiplex PCR; TCRdb's version includes in-frame clones alone and lacks a portion of them. Among hundreds of thousands of clones, around 67% were seen once, and the ten largest hold around 1.2%. Specimens obtained from alopecia areata patients comprised lesional scalp punch biopsies and peripheral blood. CD4+ and CD8+ T cells were sorted from PBMCs. The TCR was taken from a human donor with alopecia areata. Sequenced here: CD4+ T cells sorted from blood, sampled at week 0.

As DNA, the CDR3 is TGTGCCTGGAGTGTACCAACAGGGGGCCGTTCACCCCTCCACTTT. Encoded protein: CAWSVPTGGRSPLHF. V and J are TRBV30 and TRBJ1-6; 9 positions match TRBD1. J lost 9 bases, V lost 0 bases, and 6 bases had no gene match. Germline CDR1 GTSNPN, CDR2 SVGIG (reference sequence). The CDR3 has 15 amino acids.